This TCR beta chain was sequenced for a study of ipilimumab plus nivolumab after autologous stem cell transplantation. Study-level background: Typical patient got four to six ipilimumab doses and fewer than 10 nivolumab doses (median). Both relapsed and primary refractory DLBCL were included.

Only in-frame clones appear in the TCRdb table, and some are missing; sequencing was by immunoSEQ multiplex PCR. The sample consists of fewer than 25,000 clones, nearly 75% of them appearing once. Checkpoint therapy with ipilimumab 1 mg/kg began 14 to 28 days after transplant. Patients got 3 mg/kg IV nivolumab weeks 1, 4, 7, 10, then biweekly through week 26. The germline gives CDR1 SQVTM, CDR2 ANQGSEA. V was clipped by 6 bases and J by 1 base; unmatched bases: 3. The CDR3 has 14 amino acids. The receptor was isolated from a male donor with diffuse large B-cell lymphoma. The material was PBMCs, obtained in a trial of ipilimumab plus nivolumab as post-transplant consolidation. The V and J genes are TRBV29-1 and TRBJ2-3, with TRBD2 identical over 11 bases. CDR3 coding DNA: TGCAGCGTGATACTAGCGGGGGGCACAGATACGCAGTATTTT. Its translation: CSVILAGGTDTQYF.